These 15 T cell receptor beta chains came from one sample sequenced in a study of T cells in Graves' hyperthyroidism and ophthalmopathy. There were TCR beta CDR3 regions amplified from RNA transcripts. The HTBI set primed first-round TCR CDR3 RT-PCR. TCRdb passed the multiplex PCR reads through MiXCR, listing each CDR3 protein once. Found here are almost 600,000 distinct CDR3 sequences, more than 45% of them singletons; the top ten hold about 8.3%. The sample consisted of peripheral blood or thyroid tissue (not recorded which). Receptor source: a woman younger than 35 with Graves' hyperthyroidism.

CDR3: CANKGGSNQPQHF. DNA for the CDR3: TGTGCCAACAAGGGGGGTTCCAATCAGCCCCAGCATTTT. The chain recombines TRBV2 with TRBJ1-5; the D gene is possibly TRBD1 (6 bases). This CDR3 is built from 13 residues. Germline lookup yields CDR1 SNHLY and CDR2 FYNNEI. The V end lost 10 bases, the J end lost 3 bases, and 13 bases lay between the germline ends.

The rearrangement links TRBV20-1 to TRBJ2-7; 10 bases map to TRBD2. Germline values: CDR1 DFQATT, CDR2 SNEGSKA (reference sequence). The CDR3 sequence is 13 residues long. J lost 3 bases, V lost 6 bases, and 5 bases had no gene match. The CDR3 loop reads CSASGLADYEQYF. The CDR3 nucleotides are TGCAGTGCCTCAGGACTAGCGGACTACGAGCAGTACTTC.

In this sample, this clonotype turned up many times. The chain recombines TRBV2 with TRBJ2-7, with D unclear. CDR1 is SNHLY and CDR2 is FYNNEI in the germline V gene. The CDR3 spans 12 residues. Trimming removed 7 bases at V and 0 bases at J, with 7 bases between. CDR3 DNA sequence: TGTGCCAGCAAGGACGACTCCTACGAGCAGTACTTC. Protein: CASKDDSYEQYF.

This clonotype was seen at least ten times. The chain links TRBV29-1 to TRBJ2-7, with TRBD2 as a possible D gene (5 bases). Deletions cut 4 bases from V and 3 bases from J, with 7 bases between. The V gene's germline CDR1 is SQVTM and CDR2 ANQGSEA. CDR3 length: 11 amino acids. This chain's CDR3 is CSVVEVYEQYF. CDR3 bases: TGCAGCGTTGTGGAGGTCTACGAGCAGTACTTC.

V gene TRBV19 combines with J gene TRBJ2-2, with 12 bases identical to TRBD2. CDR1 and CDR2 (germline): LNHDA, SQIVND (reference sequence). This CDR3 region has 20 residues. V was clipped by 7 bases and J by 8 bases; unmatched bases: 23. As DNA, the CDR3 is TGTGCCAGTACCCCCCTGCAGGGGTGGAGACTAGCGGGAGCAGGAGGGGAGCTGTTTTTT. It codes for CASTPLQGWRLAGAGGELFF.

This clonotype was detected ten times or more. The chain joins TRBV7-2 to TRBJ1-6, with D tentatively TRBD1 (6 bases). The germline gives CDR1 SGHTA, CDR2 FQGNSA. The CDR3 length is 15 residues. The V end lost 5 bases, the J end lost 9 bases, and 17 bases lay between the germline ends. CDR3 sequence reads: CASSNGQSLSSPLHF. CDR3 coding DNA: TGTGCCAGCAGCAATGGACAGTCATTGAGTTCACCCCTCCACTTT.

The chain joins TRBV5-4 to TRBJ1-2; 8 nucleotides align to TRBD1. The junction had 2 bases not matched to a gene; V was cut back by 7 bases and J by 3 bases. The CDR3 is made up of 12 amino acids. In germline, CDR1 is SGHNT, CDR2 YYREEE (reference sequence). CDR3 residues: CASGQGDYGYTF. In nucleotides, the CDR3 is TGTGCCAGCGGACAGGGAGACTATGGCTACACCTTC.

The chain combines TRBV24-1 with TRBJ2-1; no firm D call. Germline V lookup: CDR1 KGHDR, CDR2 SFDVKD. The CDR3 consists of 13 residues. Between the trimmed V and J ends, which lost 3 bases and 4 bases, there was a span of 6 bases. In nucleotides, the CDR3 is TGTGCCACCAGTGATAAGAGTTACAATGAGCAGTTCTTC. This translates into CATSDKSYNEQFF.

The chain combines TRBV20-1 with TRBJ1-6; 11 nucleotides align to TRBD1. The CDR3 consists of 14 residues. The germline gives CDR1 DFQATT, CDR2 SNEGSKA (reference sequence). J gave up 6 bases and V 5 bases, and 3 bases lay outside the gene matches. This CDR3 reads CSALGQGANSPLHF. The CDR3 nucleotides read TGCAGTGCTCTAGGACAGGGGGCTAATTCACCCCTCCACTTT.

There are many counts of this clonotype. The chain has TRBV6-2 or TRBV6-3 and TRBJ1-4, with D possibly matching TRBD1 (5 bases). Per the germline V gene, CDR1 is MNHEY and CDR2 is SVGEGT. This CDR3 spans 14 amino acids. V lost 2 bases, J lost 7 bases, and 11 bases lay in between. The CDR3: CASSYGLGREKLFF. CDR3 coding DNA: TGTGCCAGCAGTTACGGTCTGGGACGTGAAAAACTGTTTTTT.

This clonotype was recorded many times. The chain carries TRBV29-1 and TRBJ2-5; 10 bases match TRBD2. The CDR3 is 16 residues long. Germline CDR1 is SQVTM and CDR2 is ANQGSEA. With 3 bases clipped from V and 5 bases from J, the junction kept 12 bases outside the gene matches. The chain's CDR3 is CSVEALAGARGETQYF. The DNA of the CDR3 is TGCAGCGTTGAGGCCCTAGCGGGAGCGAGGGGGGAGACCCAGTACTTC. Variable domain in full (rest from reference TRBV29-1 and TRBJ2-5): SAVISQKPSRDICQRGTSLTIQCQVDSQVTMMFWYRQQPGQSLTLIATANQGSEATYESGFVIDKFPISRPNLTFSTLTVSNMSPEDSSIYLCSVEALAGARGETQYFGPGTRLLVL.

This clonotype was observed many times. The chain couples TRBV11-2 to TRBJ2-7; 9 bases match TRBD2. V shed 3 bases, J shed 3 bases, and the junction held 6 bases outside the gene matches. CDR1 is SGHAT, CDR2 FQNNGV, per germline. This CDR3 region has 15 residues. The CDR3 nucleotides read TGTGCCAGCAGCTTGGGGGGGACTAGCCTCTACGAGCAGTACTTC. This gives the protein CASSLGGTSLYEQYF.

V usage is TRBV9 and J usage is TRBJ1-3, with D unresolved. This CDR3 is 14 amino acids long. Trimming took 0 bases from V and 8 from J, leaving 12 bases between them. CDR1 SGDLS and CDR2 YYNGEE come from the germline V gene. CDR3 protein: CASSVGGTRDTIYF. CDR3 sequence (DNA): TGTGCCAGCAGCGTAGGAGGCACTAGAGACACCATATATTTT.

This clonotype was seen at least ten times. One base away lies a much larger clone, so this may be a sequencing read error. The rearrangement links TRBV20-1 to TRBJ1-2; 7 bases line up with TRBD1. The germline gives CDR1 DFQATT, CDR2 SNEGSKA (reference sequence). Losses at the gene ends were 5 bases for V and 8 bases for J; bases not matched to a gene: 8. The CDR3 covers 12 residues. CDR3 residues: CSAGTGVEGYTF. The DNA of the CDR3 is TGCAGTGCTGGAACAGGGGTTGAAGGCTACACCTTC.

The chain carries TRBV12-3 or TRBV12-4 and TRBJ1-1; 8 bases are shared with TRBD1. The CDR3 totals 14 residues. Trimming took 3 bases from V and 6 from J; bases not matched to a gene: 6. The CDR3, as DNA: TGTGCCAGCAGTTTTGCCGGGACAGGATCTGAAGCTTTCTTT. Encoded protein: CASSFAGTGSEAFF.